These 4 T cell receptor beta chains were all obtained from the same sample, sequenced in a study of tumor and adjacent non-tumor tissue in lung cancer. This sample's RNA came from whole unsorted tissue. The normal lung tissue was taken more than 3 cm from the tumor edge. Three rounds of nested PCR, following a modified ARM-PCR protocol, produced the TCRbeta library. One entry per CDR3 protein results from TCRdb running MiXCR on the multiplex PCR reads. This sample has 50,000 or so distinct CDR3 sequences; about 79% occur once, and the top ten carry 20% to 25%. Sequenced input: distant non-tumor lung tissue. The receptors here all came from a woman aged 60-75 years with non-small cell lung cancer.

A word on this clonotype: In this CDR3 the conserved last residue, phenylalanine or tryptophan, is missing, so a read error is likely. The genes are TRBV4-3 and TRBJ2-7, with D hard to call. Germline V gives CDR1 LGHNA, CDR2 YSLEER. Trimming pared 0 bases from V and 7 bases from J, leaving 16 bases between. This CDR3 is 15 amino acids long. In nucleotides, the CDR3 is TGCGCCAGCAGCCAAGACCGGCAGGAGCCTGCGGAGCAGTACTAC. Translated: CASSQDRQEPAEQYY.

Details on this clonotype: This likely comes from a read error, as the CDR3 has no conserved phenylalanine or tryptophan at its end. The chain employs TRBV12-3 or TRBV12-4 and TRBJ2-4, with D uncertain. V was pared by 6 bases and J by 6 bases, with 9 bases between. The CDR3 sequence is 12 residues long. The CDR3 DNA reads TGTGCCAGCAGCCCTGGGGTAAACATTCAGTACCTC. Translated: CASSPGVNIQYL.

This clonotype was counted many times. In DNA, the CDR3 is TGTGCCAGCGGGACTTTGGGTAGCTATGGCTACACCTTC. It translates to CASGTLGSYGYTF. The chain links TRBV14 to TRBJ1-2; a possible D gene is TRBD1 (5 bases). Per the germline V gene, CDR1 is SGHDN and CDR2 is FVKESK. Trimming took off 8 bases at V and 4 bases at J, with 14 bases between the two ends. The CDR3 loop spans 13 amino acids.

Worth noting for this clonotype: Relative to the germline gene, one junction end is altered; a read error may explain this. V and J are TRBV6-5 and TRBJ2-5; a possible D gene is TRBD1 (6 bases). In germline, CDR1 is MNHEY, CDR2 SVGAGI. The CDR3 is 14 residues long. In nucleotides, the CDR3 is TGTGGCAGCAGTCGGACAGAGGGTCAAAAGATCCAGTACTTC. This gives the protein CGSSRTEGQKIQYF.